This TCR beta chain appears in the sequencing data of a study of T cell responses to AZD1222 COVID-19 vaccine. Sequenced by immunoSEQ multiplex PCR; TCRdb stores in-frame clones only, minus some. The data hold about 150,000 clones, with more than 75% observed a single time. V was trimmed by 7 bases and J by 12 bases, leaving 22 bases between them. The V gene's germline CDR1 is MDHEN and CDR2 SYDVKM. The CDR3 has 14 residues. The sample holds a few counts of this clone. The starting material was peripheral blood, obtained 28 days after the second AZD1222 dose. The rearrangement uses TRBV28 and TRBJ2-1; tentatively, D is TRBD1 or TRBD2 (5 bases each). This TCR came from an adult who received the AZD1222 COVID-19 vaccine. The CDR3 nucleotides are TGTGCCAGCACAACTCTCCGGGGCCGGGAAGTGCAGTTCTTC. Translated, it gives CASTTLRGREVQFF.